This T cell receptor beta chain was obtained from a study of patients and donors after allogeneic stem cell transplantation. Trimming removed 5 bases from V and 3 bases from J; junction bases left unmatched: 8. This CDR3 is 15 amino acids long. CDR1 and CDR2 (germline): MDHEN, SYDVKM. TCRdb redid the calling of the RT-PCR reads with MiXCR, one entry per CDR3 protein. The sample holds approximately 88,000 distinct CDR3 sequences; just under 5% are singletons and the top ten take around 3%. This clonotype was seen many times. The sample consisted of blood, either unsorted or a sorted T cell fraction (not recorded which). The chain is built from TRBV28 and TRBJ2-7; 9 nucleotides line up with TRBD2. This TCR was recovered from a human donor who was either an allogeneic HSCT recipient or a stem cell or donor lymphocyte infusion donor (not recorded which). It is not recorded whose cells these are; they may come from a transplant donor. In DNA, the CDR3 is TGTGCCAGCAGTCCTACATGGACTAGCGTCTACGAGCAGTACTTC. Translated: CASSPTWTSVYEQYF.